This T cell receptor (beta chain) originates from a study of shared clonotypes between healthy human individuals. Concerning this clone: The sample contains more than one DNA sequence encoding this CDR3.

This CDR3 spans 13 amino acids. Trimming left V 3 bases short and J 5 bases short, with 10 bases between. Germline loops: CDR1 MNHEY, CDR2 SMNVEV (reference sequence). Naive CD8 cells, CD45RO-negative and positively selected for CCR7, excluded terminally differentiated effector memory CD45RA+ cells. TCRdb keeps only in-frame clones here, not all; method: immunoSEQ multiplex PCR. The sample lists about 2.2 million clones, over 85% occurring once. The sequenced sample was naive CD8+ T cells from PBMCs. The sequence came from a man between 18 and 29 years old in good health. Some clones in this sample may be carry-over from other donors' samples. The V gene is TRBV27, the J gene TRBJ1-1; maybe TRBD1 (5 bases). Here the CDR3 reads CASSLGRRTEAFF. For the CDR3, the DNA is TGTGCCAGCAGTTTGGGGCGACGGACTGAAGCTTTCTTT.